This TCR beta chain is from a study of T cells in Graves' hyperthyroidism and ophthalmopathy. There are a few counts of this clonotype. Its matching antigen is unknown. It was RNA transcripts that yielded the amplified TCR beta CDR3 regions. With the HTBI primer set, the TCR CDR3 went through a first round of RT-PCR. TCRdb analysed the multiplex PCR reads with MiXCR anew, one entry per CDR3 protein. Among approximately 690,000 distinct CDR3 sequences listed, about 20% were seen once. Findings and limits, study-wide: For ophthalmopathy, model prediction preceded onset by a median about 6.2 months. Peripheral blood also featured most of the thyroid clonotypes expanded above 0.001.

Ophthalmopathy patients all had a Clinical Activity Score of at least 3, a NOSPECS grade of at least 4 and disease under 3 months old. Reasons for excluding patients were uncontrolled infection, other autoimmune disease, pregnancy or lactation. Sample: blood. The sequence was collected from a man aged 25 to 40 with Graves' ophthalmopathy.

DNA of the CDR3: TGTGCCAGCAGCCCACGGGGACAGTACCAAGAGACCCAGTACTTC. Amino acids: CASSPRGQYQETQYF. The rearrangement uses TRBV5-6 and TRBJ2-5; 7 bases map to TRBD1. Germline V gene sequence: CDR1 SGHDT, CDR2 YYEEEE. The CDR3 has 15 amino acids. The V segment lost 4 bases and the J segment 0 bases; nucleotides outside the gene matches: 6.